Following are 12 T cell receptor beta chains from one sample sequenced in a study of siplizumab effects on memory and regulatory T cells (dated by TCRdb to between 2018 and 2021). The library was produced with the immunoSEQ multiplex PCR assay. Held by TCRdb, this immuneACCESS table contains in-frame sequences only and omits some clones. Under half of the omission traces to an unresolved V gene where checked; the cause of the rest is unknown. The sample contains tens of thousands of clones, 94% of them found a single time. The ten largest make up roughly 0.29% of the sample. Sequenced: non-Treg CD4+ T cells sorted from blood. Sample cell subset or site, as interpreted from the label and publication: FACS-sorted unstimulated CD4+ non-regulatory T cells. These receptors originate from a human donor in good health.

The chain uses TRBV6-5 and TRBJ2-1; the D is unclear. The CDR3 is 15 residues long. Germline V CDR1 and CDR2: MNHEY, SVGAGI. Trimming left V 1 base short and J 2 bases short, with 9 bases between. Here the CDR3 reads CASSYFAPPYNEQFF. In DNA form, the CDR3 reads TGTGCCAGCAGTTACTTTGCCCCGCCCTACAATGAGCAGTTCTTC.

The chain links TRBV6-1 to TRBJ1-6; D may be TRBD1 (5 bases). Germline loops: CDR1 MNHNS, CDR2 SASEGT. CDR3 length: 14 amino acids. The CDR3 spells CAGGEGSYNSPLHF. Written as DNA, the CDR3 is TGTGCTGGGGGGGAAGGCTCCTATAATTCACCCCTCCACTTT.

The V gene is TRBV14, the J gene TRBJ1-4; 7 nucleotides agree with TRBD1. Trimming removed 1 base from V and 8 bases from J; junction bases left unmatched: 4. CDR1 is SGHDN, CDR2 FVKESK, per germline. The CDR3 runs to 14 residues. The CDR3 DNA is TGTGCCAGCAGCCAAGGGAGGGGGCGGGAAAAACTGTTTTTT. It yields the protein CASSQGRGREKLFF.

The chain joins TRBV5-1 to TRBJ1-3, with TRBD1 matching 7 bases. The CDR3 runs to 15 residues. J was trimmed by 4 bases and V by 0 bases; bases with no gene match: 4. Germline V gene sequence: CDR1 SGHRS, CDR2 YFSETQ. CDR3 protein: CASSLGGTAGNTIYF. Here the CDR3 DNA reads TGCGCCAGCAGCTTGGGGGGGACAGCCGGAAACACCATATATTTT. Using reference TRBV5-1 and TRBJ1-3 for the parts outside the CDR3, the full variable domain is KAGVTQTPRYLIKTRGQQVTLSCSPISGHRSVSWYQQTPGQGLQFLFEYFSETQRNKGNFPGRFSGRQFSNSRSEMNVSTLELGDSALYLCASSLGGTAGNTIYFGEGSWLTVV.

V is TRBV9 and J is TRBJ2-1, with D unclear. V lost 0 bases and J lost 8, with 12 bases in between. CDR1 is SGDLS and CDR2 is YYNGEE in the germline V gene. This CDR3 is 14 amino acids long. CDR3 residues: CASSVASQSDEQFF. The CDR3 region has the DNA TGTGCCAGCAGCGTAGCTTCCCAGAGTGATGAGCAGTTCTTC.

The rearrangement links TRBV5-1 to TRBJ2-3; 7 positions match TRBD2. V trimming: 0 bases; J trimming: 0 bases; junction bases outside the gene matches: 1. CDR3 length: 15 residues. Germline values: CDR1 SGHRS, CDR2 YFSETQ. The CDR3 bases are TGCGCCAGCAGCTTGGTCGGGGGGAGCACAGATACGCAGTATTTT. Translated: CASSLVGGSTDTQYF.

V and J are TRBV19 and TRBJ1-1, with TRBD1 matching 7 bases. After removal of 5 bases from V and 5 bases from J, the junction contained 5 bases not matched to a gene. The germline CDR1 and CDR2 sequences are LNHDA and SQIVND (reference sequence). This CDR3 contains 13 residues. CDR3 sequence (DNA): TGTGCCAGTAGTTTCCGGGACAGTACTGAAGCTTTCTTT. Amino acids: CASSFRDSTEAFF.

The chain joins TRBV11-3 to TRBJ2-1, with TRBD2 matching over 10 bases. The CDR3 loop spans 16 amino acids. V shed 2 bases, J shed 5 bases, and the junction held 6 bases outside the gene matches. Germline V CDR1 and CDR2: SGHNT, YENEEA. The CDR3 sequence is CASSLISSGRNNEQFF. In DNA, the CDR3 is TGTGCCAGCAGCTTAATCAGTAGCGGGAGGAACAATGAGCAGTTCTTC.

This clone was recorded once. The chain links TRBV6-6 to TRBJ2-3, with D hard to call. V was trimmed by 2 bases and J by 5 bases, leaving 17 bases between them. CDR1 is MNHNY, CDR2 SVGAGI, per germline (reference sequence). This CDR3 spans 16 amino acids. The CDR3 DNA reads TGTGCCAGCAGTTACACCCCCGCGAGCGTGGGAGATACGCAGTATTTT. As protein: CASSYTPASVGDTQYF.

V usage is TRBV7-3 and J usage is TRBJ2-1; 13 bases fit TRBD2. This CDR3 region has 18 residues. V trimming: 0 bases; J trimming: 8 bases; junction bases outside the gene matches: 10. Germline V lookup: CDR1 SGHTA, CDR2 FQGTGA. The CDR3, as DNA: TGTGCCAGCAGCTTAACGGCACTAGCGGGAGGGGTATGGGATGAGCAGTTCTTC. Protein sequence: CASSLTALAGGVWDEQFF.

The J gene is TRBJ2-7, the V gene TRBV5-1; D gene unclear. Germline CDR1 and CDR2: SGHRS and YFSETQ. Trimming took 0 bases from V and 6 from J, leaving 10 bases between them. The CDR3 is 13 residues long. This CDR3 is CASSLAIAREQYF. The CDR3 DNA reads TGCGCCAGCAGCTTGGCCATCGCTCGCGAGCAGTACTTC.

The chain employs TRBV5-1 and TRBJ1-1, with D tentatively TRBD1 (6 bases). The CDR3 totals 11 residues. Deletions cut 0 bases from V and 11 bases from J, with 8 bases between. The germline CDR1 and CDR2 sequences are SGHRS and YFSETQ. The CDR3 reads CASSLAGEAFF. CDR3 DNA: TGCGCCAGCAGCTTGGCAGGGGAGGCTTTCTTT.